A single sample is the source of the 30 T cell receptor beta chains below, sequenced in a study of cytomegalovirus exposure and HLA in healthy donors. PCR employed 60 Vbeta and 13 Jbeta primers. Clones were read by immunoSEQ multiplex PCR, and TCRdb kept only the in-frame ones, dropping some. This table holds roughly 150,000 clones, approximately 71% found once. Sequenced material: PBMCs. The receptors shown here come from a young man in good health and CMV-seropositive.

In DNA, the CDR3 is TGTGCCAGCAGTATCAACTTAGCGGGAGTGGATGAGCAGTTCTTC. Amino acids: CASSINLAGVDEQFF. The J gene is TRBJ2-1, the V gene TRBV28; TRBD2 agrees at 9 bases. The ends lost 5 bases at V and 8 bases at J; junction bases unmatched: 10. The CDR3 totals 15 residues. Germline V gene lookup returns CDR1 MDHEN and CDR2 SYDVKM.

The V call is TRBV27, the J call TRBJ2-1; D not certain. The ends were cut back, 5 bases at V and 0 bases at J, with 8 bases in the middle. The germline V gene has CDR1 MNHEY and CDR2 SMNVEV (reference sequence). The CDR3 runs 14 residues. CDR3 sequence: CASSGLSSYNEQFF. The CDR3 nucleotides read TGTGCCAGCAGTGGGCTTAGCTCCTACAATGAGCAGTTCTTC.

This clone was seen a handful of times. The chain uses TRBV18 and TRBJ2-1, with 12 bases identical to TRBD2. V trimming: 1 base; J trimming: 4 bases; junction bases outside the gene matches: 2. CDR1 and CDR2 from the germline V gene are KGHSH and LQKENI. The CDR3 has 16 amino acids. For the CDR3, the DNA is TGTGCCAGCTCACCACGGACTAGCGGGGTTTACAATGAGCAGTTCTTC. Translated, it gives CASSPRTSGVYNEQFF.

For this clone: The junction departs from germline at one end; a sequencing error may be responsible. This chain connects TRBV7-7 to TRBJ1-1, with no clear D. From germline, CDR1 is SSHAT and CDR2 FNYEAQ (reference sequence). The CDR3 has 13 residues. This CDR3 is CASSRTMNTEAFF. In DNA, the CDR3 is TGTGCTAGCAGCCGAACAATGAACACTGAAGCTTTCTTT.

This clone was seen just once. The chain is built from TRBV6-1 and TRBJ1-6, with 8 bases identical to TRBD1. After removal of 1 base from V and 5 bases from J, the junction contained 4 bases not matched to a gene. Per germline, CDR1 MNHNS and CDR2 SASEGT. This CDR3 region has 16 residues. The CDR3 spells CASSEGGTGNNSPLHF. The CDR3 nucleotides are TGTGCCAGCAGTGAAGGCGGGACAGGAAATAATTCACCCCTCCACTTT.

V is TRBV5-1 and J is TRBJ1-2, with 8 nucleotides matching TRBD1. The V segment lost 4 bases and the J segment 5 bases; nucleotides outside the gene matches: 4. Looked up from germline, CDR1 is SGHRS and CDR2 is YFSETQ. CDR3 size: 13 residues. The CDR3 spells CASSQDRVYGYTF. As DNA, the CDR3 is TGCGCCAGCAGCCAGGACAGGGTTTATGGCTACACCTTC. Combining the CDR3 with reference TRBV5-1 and TRBJ1-2 gives the whole variable domain KAGVTQTPRYLIKTRGQQVTLSCSPISGHRSVSWYQQTPGQGLQFLFEYFSETQRNKGNFPGRFSGRQFSNSRSEMNVSTLELGDSALYLCASSQDRVYGYTFGSGTRLTVV.

V is TRBV30 and J is TRBJ1-5; D is perhaps TRBD1 (5 bases). From germline, CDR1 is GTSNPN and CDR2 SVGIG (reference sequence). The V end was cut by 5 bases, the J end by 0 bases, with 11 bases between. The CDR3 spans 14 residues. The CDR3 DNA is TGTGCCTGGGCAACGACAGATAGCAATCAGCCCCAGCATTTT. This codes for CAWATTDSNQPQHF.

The rearrangement uses TRBV30 and TRBJ2-2, with TRBD1 matching 11 bases. J lost 5 bases, V lost 3 bases, and 5 bases had no gene match. Germline V gene lookup returns CDR1 GTSNPN and CDR2 SVGIG (reference sequence). The CDR3 contains 15 residues. The CDR3 nucleotides are TGTGCCTGGAGCAGTGGGACAGGGGGGACCGGGGAGCTGTTTTTT. Protein: CAWSSGTGGTGELFF.

The chain employs TRBV5-1 and TRBJ1-1; 12 positions agree with TRBD1. In germline, CDR1 is SGHRS, CDR2 YFSETQ. This CDR3 has 15 residues. V lost 4 bases and J lost 5; bases outside the gene matches: 6. Here the CDR3 reads CASSRDRGRDTEAFF. The CDR3, as DNA: TGCGCCAGCAGCAGGGACAGGGGGCGCGATACTGAAGCTTTCTTT.

This chain connects TRBV18 to TRBJ2-3; D remains ambiguous. Per the germline V gene, CDR1 is KGHSH and CDR2 is LQKENI. The germline V and J ends were trimmed by 5 bases and 1 base, with 10 bases remaining between them. This CDR3 has 14 amino acids. The CDR3 coding sequence is TGTGCCAGCTCATCGTCGCGTGGCACAGATACGCAGTATTTT. This encodes CASSSSRGTDTQYF.

The rearrangement joins TRBV9 to TRBJ2-7; 7 nucleotides line up with TRBD1. V gave up 4 bases and J gave up 0 bases; unmatched junction bases: 10. This CDR3 has 16 amino acids. The V gene's germline CDR1 is SGDLS and CDR2 YYNGEE. The CDR3 bases are TGTGCCAGCAGCCCACGGGGACAGCCTAACTCCTACGAGCAGTACTTC. Its protein is CASSPRGQPNSYEQYF. The whole variable domain, filled in from reference TRBV9 and TRBJ2-7, reads DSGVTQTPKHLITATGQRVTLRCSPRSGDLSVYWYQQSLDQGLQFLIQYYNGEERAKGNILERFSAQQFPDLHSELNLSSLELGDSALYFCASSPRGQPNSYEQYFGPGTRLTVT.

The genes are TRBV6-1 and TRBJ2-7; 9 bases fit TRBD1. Germline V lookup: CDR1 MNHNS, CDR2 SASEGT. This CDR3 has 15 residues. The V segment lost 1 base and the J segment 2 bases; nucleotides outside the gene matches: 3. CDR3 region: CASSEGQGGTYEQYF. CDR3 nucleotide sequence: TGTGCCAGCAGTGAAGGACAGGGGGGCACCTACGAGCAGTACTTC.

CDR3 loop: CASSLYSGGAGQPQHF. The CDR3 DNA reads TGTGCCAGCAGCTTGTATTCGGGGGGCGCGGGTCAGCCCCAGCATTTT. The chain links TRBV5-4 to TRBJ1-5, with a possible D match to TRBD1 (6 bases). The germline V gene has CDR1 SGHNT and CDR2 YYREEE (reference sequence). The V and J ends lost 1 base and 6 bases respectively, with 17 bases between them. This CDR3 spans 16 amino acids. Looking up the rest from reference TRBV5-4 and TRBJ1-5 gives the full variable domain: ETGVTQSPTHLIKTRGQQVTLRCSSQSGHNTVSWYQQALGQGPQFIFQYYREEENGRGNFPPRFSGLQFPNYSSELNVNALELDDSALYLCASSLYSGGAGQPQHFGDGTRLSIL.

The chain combines TRBV19 with TRBJ1-2; 8 bases agree with TRBD1. The CDR3 loop spans 13 amino acids. Germline trimming cut 3 bases from V and 5 bases from J; bases unmatched to any gene: 2. Germline V gene sequence: CDR1 LNHDA, CDR2 SQIVND (reference sequence). The CDR3 sequence is CASSMTGAYGYTF. The CDR3 coding sequence is TGTGCCAGTAGTATGACAGGGGCGTATGGCTACACCTTC.

The V gene is TRBV28, the J gene TRBJ1-3; 7 bases line up with TRBD1. The CDR3 loop spans 16 amino acids. Germline CDR1 reads MDHEN; CDR2 reads SYDVKM. With 5 bases clipped from V and 4 bases from J, the junction kept 11 bases outside the gene matches. The CDR3 spells CASSITGAFGGNTIYF. CDR3 nucleotide sequence: TGTGCCAGCAGTATCACAGGGGCCTTCGGCGGAAACACCATATATTTT.

J is TRBJ1-2 and V is TRBV28; 9 bases match TRBD1. CDR1 MDHEN and CDR2 SYDVKM come from the germline V gene. V was clipped by 8 bases and J by 5 bases; unmatched bases: 18. This CDR3 spans 17 amino acids. The CDR3 bases are TGTGCCAGCCTACTCGACCTGACAGGGGGAAGGGCTTATGGCTACACCTTC. This translates into CASLLDLTGGRAYGYTF.

The chain links TRBV6-5 to TRBJ2-1, with 10 nucleotides matching TRBD2. From germline, CDR1 is MNHEY and CDR2 SVGAGI. Trimming at V came to 10 bases and at J to 8 bases, leaving 14 bases not matched to a gene. The CDR3 is 15 amino acids. CDR3: CATHSGRAGNHEQFF. The CDR3, as DNA: TGTGCCACACACAGCGGGAGGGCCGGCAATCATGAGCAGTTCTTC.

This clone was observed a few times. In nucleotides, the CDR3 is TGTGCCAGCGCGAGGACTAGGGCCTACGAGCAGTACTTC. Amino acid sequence: CASARTRAYEQYF. The gene calls are TRBV6-1 and TRBJ2-7, with 7 bases identical to TRBD2. Germline-derived CDR1 and CDR2 are MNHNS and SASEGT. The CDR3 spans 13 residues. The trim removed 8 bases at V and 2 bases at J, leaving 6 bases unmatched.

The CDR3 region is CATRPSGADTQYF. CDR3 bases: TGTGCCACCAGGCCTTCGGGGGCAGATACGCAGTATTTT. This chain uses TRBV15 with TRBJ2-3; D perhaps matches TRBD2 (6 bases). The CDR3 runs to 13 residues. Trimming pared 6 bases from V and 4 bases from J, leaving 11 bases between. Germline V lookup: CDR1 LNHNV, CDR2 YYDKDF (reference sequence).

The V gene is TRBV5-1, the J gene TRBJ1-2, with a possible D match to TRBD1 (6 bases). Per the germline V gene, CDR1 is SGHRS and CDR2 is YFSETQ. V was clipped by 4 bases and J by 2 bases, with 15 bases between them. The CDR3 is made up of 15 amino acids. CDR3 DNA: TGCGCCAGCAGCCCCGGGACCCAGGGGAACTATGGCTACACCTTC. It yields the protein CASSPGTQGNYGYTF.

The CDR3 DNA follows: TGCGCCAGCAGTGAGTCGGCGTCGGAGGGCCGGTTCTTC. Residues: CASSESASEGRFF. This chain links TRBV10-2 with TRBJ2-1; possibly TRBD2 for D (6 bases). The germline V and J ends were trimmed by 0 bases and 15 bases, with 15 bases remaining between them. The CDR3 contains 13 residues. Germline V lookup: CDR1 WSHSY, CDR2 SAAADI.

This rearrangement joins TRBV4-1 to TRBJ2-1; weak D call: TRBD2 (7 bases). V lost 7 bases, J lost 4 bases, and 14 bases lay in between. Germline V gives CDR1 MGHRA, CDR2 YSYEKL. This CDR3 is built from 14 residues. CDR3 loop: CASTKRDNYNEQFF. In DNA form, the CDR3 reads TGCGCCAGCACCAAGCGGGACAATTACAATGAGCAGTTCTTC.

In regard to this clone: The sample contains more than one DNA sequence encoding this CDR3. This rearrangement joins TRBV6-5 to TRBJ2-3; 9 positions agree with TRBD2. The V segment lost 3 bases and the J segment 2 bases; nucleotides outside the gene matches: 6. From germline, CDR1 is MNHEY and CDR2 SVGAGI. The CDR3 contains 16 residues. Here the CDR3 reads CASSYRREGHTDTQYF. In DNA form, the CDR3 reads TGTGCCAGCAGTTATCGGCGGGAGGGCCACACAGATACGCAGTATTTT.

The CDR3 region is CASSPRSGTDTQYF. The CDR3 bases are TGTGCCAGCAGTCCCCGAAGCGGCACAGATACGCAGTATTTT. The chain combines TRBV25-1 with TRBJ2-3; D is unresolved. The CDR3 runs 14 residues. CDR1 is MGHDK, CDR2 SYGVNS, per germline. Trimming took off 5 bases at V and 1 base at J, with 10 bases between the two ends.

The V and J genes are TRBV9 and TRBJ1-1, with a weak D call TRBD1 (5 bases). CDR1 SGDLS and CDR2 YYNGEE come from the germline V gene. The ends were cut back, 3 bases at V and 0 bases at J, with 15 bases in the middle. This CDR3 is built from 16 residues. CDR3 sequence reads: CASSETPTDMNTEAFF. CDR3 in DNA: TGTGCCAGCAGCGAGACCCCCACGGACATGAACACTGAAGCTTTCTTT.

V usage is TRBV18 and J usage is TRBJ1-3, with no clear D. V shed 2 bases and J shed 0 bases, with 14 bases lying between them. CDR3 length: 17 amino acids. Germline V lookup: CDR1 KGHSH, CDR2 LQKENI. CDR3 region: CASSPVELTHSGNTIYF. The CDR3 nucleotides read TGTGCCAGCTCACCAGTCGAGCTCACCCACTCTGGAAACACCATATATTTT.

V is TRBV11-2 and J is TRBJ2-7; possible D gene TRBD1, 5 bases. Trimming stripped 1 base from V and 1 base from J, with 5 bases between. Germline CDR1 and CDR2: SGHAT and FQNNGV. CDR3 length equals 13 residues. In DNA, the CDR3 is TGTGCCAGCAGCTTAGGACAGTCCTACGAGCAGTACTTC. As protein: CASSLGQSYEQYF.

CDR3: CASSPDRGTFMNTEAFF. In DNA form, the CDR3 reads TGTGCCAGCAGCCCTGACAGGGGGACTTTCATGAACACTGAAGCTTTCTTT. The V call is TRBV9, the J call TRBJ1-1; TRBD1 agrees at 9 bases. Germline V CDR1 and CDR2: SGDLS, YYNGEE. V gave up 4 bases and J gave up 0 bases; unmatched junction bases: 10. The CDR3 runs 17 residues.

This clone was found a few times. This chain links TRBV7-9 with TRBJ1-1; D is possibly TRBD1 (6 bases). Germline V gene data show CDR1 as SEHNR and CDR2 as FQNEAQ (reference sequence). The CDR3 spans 12 residues. V lost 5 bases to trimming and J lost 5 bases, with 9 bases between them. The CDR3 nucleotides read TGTGCCAGCAGCGCCACAGGGACTGAAGCTTTCTTT. Its translation is CASSATGTEAFF. Combining the CDR3 with reference TRBV7-9 and TRBJ1-1 gives the whole variable domain DTGVSQNPRHKITKRGQNVTFRCDPISEHNRLYWYRQTLGQGPEFLTYFQNEAQLEKSRLLSDRFSAERPKGSFSTLEIQRTEQGDSAMYLCASSATGTEAFFGQGTRLTVV.

A few counts support this clone. CDR3 nucleotide sequence: TGTGCCAGCAGCCCTCTCGGACAGGTTGGTTGGCAGCCCCAGCATTTT. It translates to CASSPLGQVGWQPQHF. The chain recombines TRBV28 with TRBJ1-5, with 7 bases aligning to TRBD1. V gave up 6 bases and J gave up 7 bases; unmatched junction bases: 15. Germline assignment: CDR1 MDHEN and CDR2 SYDVKM. The CDR3 is 16 residues long.